This T cell receptor beta chain comes out of a study of shared clonotypes between healthy human individuals. Produced via immunoSEQ multiplex PCR; TCRdb's table is partial and in-frame only. The sample contains about 980,000 clones, 70% to 85% of which appear only once. V trimming: 4 bases; J trimming: 5 bases; junction bases outside the gene matches: 3. The CDR3 runs to 13 residues. Germline V CDR1 and CDR2: MDHEN, SYDVKM. This chain links TRBV28 with TRBJ2-5, with 8 bases lining up with TRBD1. The source material was memory CD4+ T cells sorted from blood. Sample subset: CD45RA-negative fraction. The TCR originated in a man aged 18 to 29 in good health. The DNA of the CDR3 is TGTGCCAGCAGTTCATACAGGGGGGAGACCCAGTACTTC. Its translation is CASSSYRGETQYF.